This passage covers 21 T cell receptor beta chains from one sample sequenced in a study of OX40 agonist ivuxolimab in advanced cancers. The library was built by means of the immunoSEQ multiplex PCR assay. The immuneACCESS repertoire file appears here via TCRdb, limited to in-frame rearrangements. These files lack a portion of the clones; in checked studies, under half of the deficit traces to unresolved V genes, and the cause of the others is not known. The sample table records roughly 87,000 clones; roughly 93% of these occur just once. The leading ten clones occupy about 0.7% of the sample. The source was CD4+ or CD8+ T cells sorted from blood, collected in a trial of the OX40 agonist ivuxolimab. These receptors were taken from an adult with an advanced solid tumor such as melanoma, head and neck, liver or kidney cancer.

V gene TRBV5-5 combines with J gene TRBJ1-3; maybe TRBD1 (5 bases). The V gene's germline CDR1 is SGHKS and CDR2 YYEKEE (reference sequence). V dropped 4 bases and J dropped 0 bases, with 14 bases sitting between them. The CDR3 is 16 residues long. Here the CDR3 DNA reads TGTGCCAGCAGCCCGGCCGGGACCCACTCTGGAAACACCATATATTTT. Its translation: CASSPAGTHSGNTIYF.

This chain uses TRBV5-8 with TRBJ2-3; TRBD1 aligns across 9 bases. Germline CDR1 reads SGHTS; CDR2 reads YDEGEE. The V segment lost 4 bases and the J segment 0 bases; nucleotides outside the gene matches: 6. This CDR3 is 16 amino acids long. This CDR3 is CASSQGTGYSTDTQYF. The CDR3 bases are TGTGCCAGCAGCCAAGGGACAGGGTATAGCACAGATACGCAGTATTTT.

CDR3 nucleotides: TGTGCCAGCTCCGCAGAAGGAGGGTACAATTCACCCCTCCACTTT. Its protein product is CASSAEGGYNSPLHF. This chain joins TRBV7-9 and TRBJ1-6; D remains unclear. V was clipped by 8 bases and J by 7 bases, with 18 bases between them. Germline V CDR1 and CDR2: SEHNR, FQNEAQ (reference sequence). The CDR3 totals 15 residues.

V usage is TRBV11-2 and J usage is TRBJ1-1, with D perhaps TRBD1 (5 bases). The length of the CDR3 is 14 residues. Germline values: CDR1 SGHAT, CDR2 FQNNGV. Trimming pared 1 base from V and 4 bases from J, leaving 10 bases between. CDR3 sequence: CASSLGGAPTEAFF. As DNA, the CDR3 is TGTGCCAGCAGCTTAGGTGGGGCGCCCACTGAAGCTTTCTTT.

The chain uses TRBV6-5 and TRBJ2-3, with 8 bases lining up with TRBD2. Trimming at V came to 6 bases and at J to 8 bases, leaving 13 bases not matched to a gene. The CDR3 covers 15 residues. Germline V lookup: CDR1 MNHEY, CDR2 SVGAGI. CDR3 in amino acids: CASSPGLGNRGTQYF. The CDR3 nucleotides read TGTGCCAGCAGCCCGGGACTAGGGAACAGAGGTACGCAGTATTTT.

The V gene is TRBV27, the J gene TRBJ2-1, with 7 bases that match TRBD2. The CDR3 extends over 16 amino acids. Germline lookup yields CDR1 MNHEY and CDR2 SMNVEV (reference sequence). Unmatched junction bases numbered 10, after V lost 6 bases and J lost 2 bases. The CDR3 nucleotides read TGTGCCAGCAGGACGACTAGCATGATTACCTACAATGAGCAGTTCTTC. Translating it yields CASRTTSMITYNEQFF.

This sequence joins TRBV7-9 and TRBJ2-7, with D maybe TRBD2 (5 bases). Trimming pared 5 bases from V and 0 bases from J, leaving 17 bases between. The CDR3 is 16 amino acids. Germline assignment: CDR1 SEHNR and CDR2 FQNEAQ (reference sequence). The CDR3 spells CASSALWTGSSYEQYF. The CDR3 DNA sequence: TGTGCCAGCAGCGCACTATGGACTGGGAGCTCCTACGAGCAGTACTTC.

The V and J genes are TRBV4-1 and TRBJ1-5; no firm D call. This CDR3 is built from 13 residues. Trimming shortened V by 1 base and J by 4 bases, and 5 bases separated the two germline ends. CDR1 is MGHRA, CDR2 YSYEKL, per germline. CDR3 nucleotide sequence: TGCGCCAGCAGCCAAGTAGAGAATCAGCCCCAGCATTTT. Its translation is CASSQVENQPQHF.

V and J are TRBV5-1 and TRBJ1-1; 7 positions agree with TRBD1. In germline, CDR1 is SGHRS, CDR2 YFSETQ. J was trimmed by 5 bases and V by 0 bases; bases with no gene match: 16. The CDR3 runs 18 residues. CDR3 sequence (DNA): TGCGCCAGCAGCTTGGCGTCGGACAGGTACTCTCCGGTGACTGAAGCTTTCTTT. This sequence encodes CASSLASDRYSPVTEAFF.

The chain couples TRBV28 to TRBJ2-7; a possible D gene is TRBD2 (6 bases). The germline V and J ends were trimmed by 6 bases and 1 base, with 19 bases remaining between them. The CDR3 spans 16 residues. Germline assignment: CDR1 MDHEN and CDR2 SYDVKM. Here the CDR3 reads CASSPTPGRGSYEQYF. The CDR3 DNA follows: TGTGCCAGCAGCCCAACCCCGGGGCGGGGATCCTACGAGCAGTACTTC.

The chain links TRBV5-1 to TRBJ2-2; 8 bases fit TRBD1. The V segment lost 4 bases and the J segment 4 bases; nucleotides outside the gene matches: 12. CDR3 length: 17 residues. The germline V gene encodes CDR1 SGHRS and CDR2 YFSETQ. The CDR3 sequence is CASSLGPTGAATGELFF. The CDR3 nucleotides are TGCGCCAGCAGCCTGGGCCCGACAGGGGCGGCCACCGGGGAGCTGTTTTTT.

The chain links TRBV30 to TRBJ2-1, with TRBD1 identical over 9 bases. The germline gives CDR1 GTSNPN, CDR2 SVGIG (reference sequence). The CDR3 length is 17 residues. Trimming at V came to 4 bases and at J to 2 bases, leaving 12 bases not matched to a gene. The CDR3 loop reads CAWKVKPGQGTYNEQFF. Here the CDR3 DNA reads TGTGCCTGGAAAGTAAAACCGGGACAGGGCACCTACAATGAGCAGTTCTTC.

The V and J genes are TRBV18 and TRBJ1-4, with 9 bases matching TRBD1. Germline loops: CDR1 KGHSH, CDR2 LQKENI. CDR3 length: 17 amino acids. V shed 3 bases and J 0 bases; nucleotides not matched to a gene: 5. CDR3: CASSPPGTGTTNEKLFF. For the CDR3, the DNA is TGTGCCAGCTCACCTCCCGGGACAGGGACAACTAATGAAAAACTGTTTTTT.

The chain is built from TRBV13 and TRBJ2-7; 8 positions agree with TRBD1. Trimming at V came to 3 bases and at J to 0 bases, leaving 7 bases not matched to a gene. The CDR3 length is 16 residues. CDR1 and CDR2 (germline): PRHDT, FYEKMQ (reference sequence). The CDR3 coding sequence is TGTGCCAGCAGCTTCTGGCCGACAGGGGACTCCTACGAGCAGTACTTC. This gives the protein CASSFWPTGDSYEQYF.

CDR3 DNA: TGTGCCAGCAGTCTACAGGGACGGGGGGACACTGAAGCTTTCTTT. Amino acids: CASSLQGRGDTEAFF. The rearrangement links TRBV6-5 to TRBJ1-1, with D possibly TRBD1 on 6 matching bases. Deletions cut 5 bases from V and 3 bases from J, with 16 bases between. The length of the CDR3 is 15 residues. The V gene's germline CDR1 is MNHEY and CDR2 SVGAGI.

Here the CDR3 reads CASSAEGSGNTIYF. CDR3 bases: TGTGCCAGCAGTGCGGAAGGGAGTGGAAACACCATATATTTT. The chain employs TRBV11-3 and TRBJ1-3; no clear D gene. The CDR3 sequence is 14 residues long. Germline V lookup: CDR1 SGHNT, CDR2 YENEEA. V was pared by 6 bases and J by 3 bases, with 12 bases between. The variable domain in full, completed from reference TRBV11-3 and TRBJ1-3, reads EAGVVQSPRYKIIEKKQPVAFWCNPISGHNTLYWYLQNLGQGPELLIRYENEEAVDDSQLPKDRFSAERLKGVDSTLKIQPAELGDSAVYLCASSAEGSGNTIYFGEGSWLTVV.

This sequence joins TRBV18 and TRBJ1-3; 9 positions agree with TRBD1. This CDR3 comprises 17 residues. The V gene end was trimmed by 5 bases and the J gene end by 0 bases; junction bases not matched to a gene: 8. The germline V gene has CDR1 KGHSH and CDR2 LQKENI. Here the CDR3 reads CASSALGTGISGNTIYF. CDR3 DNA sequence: TGTGCCAGCTCAGCACTTGGGACAGGGATCTCTGGAAACACCATATATTTT.

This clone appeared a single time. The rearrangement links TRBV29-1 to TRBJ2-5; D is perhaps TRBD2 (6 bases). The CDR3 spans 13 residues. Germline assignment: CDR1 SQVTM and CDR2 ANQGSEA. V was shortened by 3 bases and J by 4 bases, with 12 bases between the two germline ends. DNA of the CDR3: TGCAGCGTTGAGCAGGGAGCGGGAGAGACCCAGTACTTC. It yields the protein CSVEQGAGETQYF.

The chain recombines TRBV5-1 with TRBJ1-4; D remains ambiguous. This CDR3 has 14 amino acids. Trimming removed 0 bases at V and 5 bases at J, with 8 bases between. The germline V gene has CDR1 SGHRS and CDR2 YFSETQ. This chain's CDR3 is CASSLGGRNEKLFF. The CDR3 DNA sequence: TGCGCCAGCAGCTTGGGTGGACGGAATGAAAAACTGTTTTTT. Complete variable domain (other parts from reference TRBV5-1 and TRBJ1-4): KAGVTQTPRYLIKTRGQQVTLSCSPISGHRSVSWYQQTPGQGLQFLFEYFSETQRNKGNFPGRFSGRQFSNSRSEMNVSTLELGDSALYLCASSLGGRNEKLFFGSGTQLSVL.

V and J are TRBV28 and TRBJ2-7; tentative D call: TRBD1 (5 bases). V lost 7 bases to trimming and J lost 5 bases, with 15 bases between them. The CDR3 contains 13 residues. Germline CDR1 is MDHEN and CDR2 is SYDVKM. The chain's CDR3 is CASKSPAGNEQYF. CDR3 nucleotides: TGTGCCAGCAAGTCCCCAGCAGGGAACGAGCAGTACTTC.

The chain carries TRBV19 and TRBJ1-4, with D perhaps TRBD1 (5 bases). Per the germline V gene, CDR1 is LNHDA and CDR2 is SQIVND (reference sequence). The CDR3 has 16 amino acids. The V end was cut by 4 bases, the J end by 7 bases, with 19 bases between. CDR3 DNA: TGTGCCAGTAGTAGGGACGGACCCTCTGGGGGTGAAAAACTGTTTTTT. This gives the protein CASSRDGPSGGEKLFF.